The clone carrying this T cell receptor beta chain was counted a single time. The data stem from a study of blood T cell repertoires in COVID-19. Study overall: PBMCs, B-cell-depleted T cells, or T cells were the source of the cDNA or gDNA that made up the material.

Measured with immunoSEQ multiplex PCR; TCRdb has only the in-frame clones, and not every one. The sample has about 33,000 clones, more than 80% seen once. The germline V gene encodes CDR1 KGHDR and CDR2 SFDVKD. V was pared by 2 bases and J by 7 bases, with 12 bases of the junction left unmatched. This CDR3 spans 17 amino acids. This TCR came from a human donor in a cohort sampled during active COVID-19. V is TRBV24-1 and J is TRBJ2-2; 7 bases fit TRBD1. The sequenced sample consisted of peripheral blood. The CDR3 loop is CATSDSSPEGAVGELFF. The DNA of the CDR3 is TGTGCCACCAGTGATTCTTCACCCGAGGGGGCGGTCGGGGAGCTGTTTTTT.